This passage covers 2 T cell receptor beta chains from one sample sequenced in a study of prognosis after radiotherapy for stage I lung cancer. Genomic DNA provided the template from which TCR beta CDR3 was amplified by two-round multiplex PCR. Primers specific to each TRBV and TRBJ gene were used in first-round PCR. Using its own MiXCR run on the multiplex PCR reads, TCRdb lists one record per CDR3 protein. Here the sample spans about 16,000 distinct CDR3 sequences, about 47% being singletons. This sample comprised PBMCs, obtained before or after stereotactic body radiation therapy (not recorded which). The receptor set was obtained from a donor aged 50 or older with non-small cell lung cancer.

Notes on this clonotype: This may be a read error, as it is one base from a much larger clone. The chain couples TRBV20-1 to TRBJ2-7; a weak D match, TRBD2 (6 bases). Germline V CDR1 and CDR2: DFQATT, SNEGSKA (reference sequence). The CDR3 has 15 residues. The CDR3 loop is CSARDFAGLSHEQYF. The CDR3 region has the DNA TGCAGTGCTAGAGATTTCGCGGGACTCTCCCACGAGCAGTACTTC.

This clonotype occurred many times. The chain employs TRBV5-6 and TRBJ2-6, with 9 positions matching TRBD1. Trimming took 5 bases from V and 1 from J; bases not matched to a gene: 7. The CDR3 is 17 residues long. Germline V gives CDR1 SGHDT, CDR2 YYEEEE. CDR3: CASRRGQGLSGANVLTF. The CDR3 DNA reads TGTGCCAGCAGAAGGGGACAGGGATTGTCTGGGGCCAACGTCCTGACTTTC.